The 30 T cell receptor beta chains listed next were all sequenced from one sample in a study of cytomegalovirus exposure and HLA in healthy donors. The PCR made use of 60 Vbeta and 13 Jbeta primers. Clones were sequenced by immunoSEQ multiplex PCR, and TCRdb holds only the in-frame ones, with some missing. The table lists roughly 130,000 clones, approximately 80% of them singletons. Sequencing was carried out using PBMCs. The receptors shown here come from a man aged 18 to 30 in good health and CMV-seronegative.

In this sample, this clone turned up a few times. CDR3: CASSVWDRRTEAFF. CDR3 DNA sequence: TGTGCCAGCAGCGTCTGGGACAGGAGGACTGAAGCTTTCTTT. The rearrangement links TRBV13 to TRBJ1-1, with TRBD1 matching over 8 bases. Trimming removed 5 bases from V and 5 bases from J; junction bases left unmatched: 7. Germline CDR1 PRHDT, CDR2 FYEKMQ (reference sequence). This CDR3 region has 14 residues.

The chain links TRBV2 to TRBJ2-7, with 14 nucleotides matching TRBD2. The CDR3 spans 16 residues. Germline V gene data show CDR1 as SNHLY and CDR2 as FYNNEI. V lost 8 bases, J lost 4 bases, and 10 bases stayed unmatched. CDR3 protein: CASRDPGLAGVYEQYV. The DNA of the CDR3 is TGTGCCAGCCGAGACCCGGGACTAGCGGGAGTGTACGAGCAGTACGTC.

The J gene is TRBJ1-4, the V gene TRBV28; TRBD1 agrees at 7 bases. The CDR3 is 20 amino acids. The trim removed 4 bases at V and 5 bases at J, leaving 22 bases unmatched. Germline CDR1 MDHEN, CDR2 SYDVKM. CDR3 region: CASSSPGTVFQGWENEKLFF. CDR3 bases: TGTGCCAGCAGTTCCCCAGGGACAGTTTTTCAAGGTTGGGAAAATGAAAAACTGTTTTTT. Using reference TRBV28 and TRBJ1-4 for the parts outside the CDR3, the full variable domain is DVKVTQSSRYLVKRTGEKVFLECVQDMDHENMFWYRQDPGLGLRLIYFSYDVKMKEKGDIPEGYSVSREKKERFSLILESASTNQTSMYLCASSSPGTVFQGWENEKLFFGSGTQLSVL.

This clone was seen only a few times. The V call is TRBV30, the J call TRBJ1-2; D is perhaps TRBD1 (5 bases). The CDR3 extends over 12 amino acids. V was pared by 5 bases and J by 2 bases, with 9 bases between. Germline lookup yields CDR1 GTSNPN and CDR2 SVGIG (reference sequence). CDR3: CAWEGVNYGYTF. CDR3 in DNA: TGTGCCTGGGAAGGGGTAAACTATGGCTACACCTTC.

The V and J genes are TRBV5-1 and TRBJ1-2; no clear D gene. The CDR3 contains 14 residues. The V gene's germline CDR1 is SGHRS and CDR2 YFSETQ. The CDR3 region has the DNA TGCTCCCCTGGTGCGTCACAGCCTGTCTATGGCTACACCTTC. This sequence encodes CSPGASQPVYGYTF.

The chain uses TRBV4-2 and TRBJ2-1, with 14 bases fitting TRBD2. The CDR3 is made up of 17 amino acids. From germline, CDR1 is LGHNA and CDR2 YNFKEQ. V shed 2 bases, J shed 10 bases, and the junction held 10 bases outside the gene matches. CDR3 in DNA: TGTGCCAGCAGCCAAATACGAGGGACTAGCGGGAGAGGGGAGCAGTTCTTC. Its protein is CASSQIRGTSGRGEQFF.

This chain uses TRBV5-6 with TRBJ2-1; 14 bases line up with TRBD2. Germline lookup yields CDR1 SGHDT and CDR2 YYEEEE. Trimming cost V 1 base and J 0 bases; bases outside gene matches: 6. The CDR3 totals 19 residues. As DNA, the CDR3 is TGTGCCAGCAGCTTGAGCGGGACTAGCGGGAGAGGCTCCTACAATGAGCAGTTCTTC. It encodes CASSLSGTSGRGSYNEQFF.

The chain combines TRBV6-5 with TRBJ1-6, with D perhaps matching TRBD1 (5 bases). Trimming removed 6 bases at V and 8 bases at J, with 14 bases between. The germline gives CDR1 MNHEY, CDR2 SVGAGI. The CDR3 extends over 14 amino acids. The CDR3 here is CASSGGTSYSPLHF. For the CDR3, the DNA is TGTGCCAGCAGCGGCGGGACGTCCTATTCACCCCTCCACTTT.

This chain joins TRBV6-5 and TRBJ1-5; 9 nucleotides line up with TRBD1. Germline V CDR1 and CDR2: MNHEY, SVGAGI. V was clipped by 6 bases and J by 6 bases; unmatched bases: 3. This CDR3 is 13 amino acids long. The CDR3 DNA reads as TGTGCCAGCAGCAGGGACAGGGCTCAGCCCCAGCATTTT. This gives the protein CASSRDRAQPQHF.

With regard to this clone: Other DNA sequences in the same sample also yield this CDR3. This chain connects TRBV5-1 to TRBJ2-3; unclear D gene. This CDR3 is 14 amino acids long. Trimming stripped 0 bases from V and 0 bases from J, with 5 bases between. CDR1 SGHRS and CDR2 YFSETQ come from the germline V gene. CDR3 in amino acids: CASSLGQSTDTQYF. The CDR3 DNA follows: TGCGCCAGCAGCTTGGGACAAAGCACAGATACGCAGTATTTT.

The chain couples TRBV19 to TRBJ1-1; 9 bases fit TRBD1. Germline values: CDR1 LNHDA, CDR2 SQIVND (reference sequence). Trimming at V came to 3 bases and at J to 12 bases, leaving 5 bases not matched to a gene. The CDR3 is 12 residues long. The CDR3 region has the DNA TGTGCCAGTAGTATTACAGGGGGCTTGACTTTCTTT. This translates into CASSITGGLTFF.

The chain carries TRBV7-8 and TRBJ2-1; weak D call: TRBD1 (6 bases). Germline V gives CDR1 SGHVS, CDR2 FQNEAQ. The length of the CDR3 is 12 residues. V was clipped by 6 bases and J by 7 bases, with 10 bases between them. The CDR3 is CASRDSGNEQFF. CDR3 bases: TGTGCCAGCAGGGACAGCGGTAATGAGCAGTTCTTC.

CDR3 sequence reads: CASSEGQPYQPQHF. The CDR3 nucleotides are TGTGCCAGCAGCGAGGGACAGCCCTATCAGCCCCAGCATTTT. This sequence joins TRBV9 and TRBJ1-5; TRBD1 aligns across 7 bases. The ends lost 3 bases at V and 5 bases at J; junction bases unmatched: 5. This CDR3 spans 14 amino acids. Germline V gene sequence: CDR1 SGDLS, CDR2 YYNGEE.

This rearrangement joins TRBV6-5 to TRBJ2-7, with D possibly being TRBD1 (5 bases). The V gene's germline CDR1 is MNHEY and CDR2 SVGAGI. The CDR3 has 13 amino acids. Trimming took off 5 bases at V and 2 bases at J, with 10 bases between the two ends. The CDR3: CASSEGATYEQYF. The CDR3 nucleotides are TGTGCCAGCAGTGAAGGGGCAACCTACGAGCAGTACTTC.

The V and J genes are TRBV9 and TRBJ2-2; 9 bases align to TRBD1. Germline V gene data show CDR1 as SGDLS and CDR2 as YYNGEE. After removal of 4 bases from V and 3 bases from J, the junction contained 7 bases not matched to a gene. This CDR3 region has 16 residues. The CDR3 sequence is CASSLSGQGYTGELFF. For the CDR3, the DNA is TGTGCCAGCAGCTTATCGGGACAGGGATACACCGGGGAGCTGTTTTTT.

The chain recombines TRBV30 with TRBJ1-3, with D hard to call. The CDR3 runs 15 residues. Trimming removed 2 bases at V and 2 bases at J, with 13 bases between. Germline V CDR1 and CDR2: GTSNPN, SVGIG (reference sequence). CDR3 sequence (DNA): TGTGCCTGGAGTACCGGAGGTCCTGCTGGAAACACCATATATTTT. It specifies CAWSTGGPAGNTIYF.

The genes are TRBV29-1 and TRBJ1-6; maybe TRBD1 (5 bases). The CDR3 has 14 residues. V lost 4 bases and J lost 7, with 14 bases in between. The germline V gene has CDR1 SQVTM and CDR2 ANQGSEA. DNA for the CDR3: TGCAGCGTTGTTGAGGGAGGGGCGAATTCACCCCTCCACTTT. This sequence encodes CSVVEGGANSPLHF.

The chain uses TRBV11-3 and TRBJ1-4, with TRBD1 identical over 10 bases. J gave up 6 bases and V 4 bases, and 5 bases lay outside the gene matches. Germline values: CDR1 SGHNT, CDR2 YENEEA. The CDR3 is 15 amino acids. This chain's CDR3 is CASSSAGTGDEKLFF. CDR3 DNA: TGTGCCAGCAGCTCCGCCGGGACAGGGGATGAAAAACTGTTTTTT.

This chain uses TRBV11-2 with TRBJ2-2, with TRBD1 as a possible D gene (5 bases). The CDR3 totals 14 residues. Trimming pared 1 base from V and 8 bases from J, leaving 11 bases between. Germline V lookup: CDR1 SGHAT, CDR2 FQNNGV. This chain's CDR3 is CASSLVMGRGELFF. For the CDR3, the DNA is TGTGCCAGCAGCTTAGTAATGGGGCGAGGGGAGCTGTTTTTT.

The chain is built from TRBV5-6 and TRBJ2-3, with 12 bases lining up with TRBD2. The CDR3 is 16 amino acids. The ends lost 3 bases at V and 2 bases at J; junction bases unmatched: 4. The germline V gene has CDR1 SGHDT and CDR2 YYEEEE. The CDR3 nucleotides are TGTGCCAGCAGCTCCGGACTAGCGGGAAACACAGATACGCAGTATTTT. It is translated as CASSSGLAGNTDTQYF. The variable domain in full, completed from reference TRBV5-6 and TRBJ2-3, reads DAGVTQSPTHLIKTRGQQVTLRCSPKSGHDTVSWYQQALGQGPQFIFQYYEEEERQRGNFPDRFSGHQFPNYSSELNVNALLLGDSALYLCASSSGLAGNTDTQYFGPGTRLTVL.

V gene TRBV6-5 combines with J gene TRBJ1-1; TRBD1 matches at 9 bases. Germline CDR1 MNHEY, CDR2 SVGAGI. The CDR3 runs 15 residues. Trimming removed 2 bases from V and 1 base from J; junction bases left unmatched: 2. The CDR3 here is CASSYGTGRNTEAFF. CDR3 sequence (DNA): TGTGCCAGCAGTTACGGGACAGGGAGGAACACTGAAGCTTTCTTT.

The chain couples TRBV27 to TRBJ2-3; D not resolved. The germline CDR1 and CDR2 sequences are MNHEY and SMNVEV (reference sequence). The CDR3 contains 13 residues. Trimming removed 5 bases at V and 0 bases at J, with 6 bases between. In nucleotides, the CDR3 is TGTGCCAGCAGTACTTCTAGCACAGATACGCAGTATTTT. Its translation is CASSTSSTDTQYF.

The gene calls are TRBV6-1 and TRBJ1-1; 7 bases match TRBD1. The CDR3 contains 14 residues. V was clipped by 6 bases and J by 7 bases; unmatched bases: 11. Per germline, CDR1 MNHNS and CDR2 SASEGT. The CDR3 sequence is CASSLSTGKNEAFF. DNA of the CDR3: TGTGCCAGCAGCCTTTCGACAGGGAAGAATGAAGCTTTCTTT.

This chain connects TRBV19 to TRBJ1-4; D remains unclear. Trimming took 5 bases from V and 8 from J, leaving 9 bases between them. Germline V gene sequence: CDR1 LNHDA, CDR2 SQIVND (reference sequence). The CDR3 loop spans 12 amino acids. The CDR3 region has the DNA TGTGCCAGTAGTCTGGGCTGGGAAAAACTGTTTTTT. It codes for CASSLGWEKLFF.

The V and J genes are TRBV15 and TRBJ2-5; 9 bases are a match to TRBD2. CDR1 is LNHNV, CDR2 YYDKDF, per germline (reference sequence). With V trimmed by 5 bases and J by 1 base, 8 bases remained unmatched. The CDR3 has 16 residues. CDR3 amino acids: CATSGYETSGQETQYF. In nucleotides, the CDR3 is TGTGCCACCAGCGGATATGAGACTAGCGGCCAAGAGACCCAGTACTTC.

The rearrangement joins TRBV7-9 to TRBJ1-2; tentatively, D is TRBD1 (5 bases). Germline-derived CDR1 and CDR2 are SEHNR and FQNEAQ (reference sequence). V shed 5 bases and J shed 0 bases, with 10 bases lying between them. The CDR3 extends over 14 amino acids. Written as DNA, the CDR3 is TGTGCCAGCAGCCGTGGACAAACTAACTATGGCTACACCTTC. This codes for CASSRGQTNYGYTF.

This rearrangement joins TRBV19 to TRBJ2-2; 7 bases align to TRBD2. Germline values: CDR1 LNHDA, CDR2 SQIVND (reference sequence). Germline trimming cut 9 bases from V and 0 bases from J; bases unmatched to any gene: 10. CDR3 length: 16 residues. CDR3 sequence reads: CASRTSGRANTGELFF. CDR3 in DNA: TGTGCCAGCCGGACGTCTGGGAGGGCGAACACCGGGGAGCTGTTTTTT.

This chain connects TRBV10-2 to TRBJ1-6; TRBD1 might be the D (5 bases). The CDR3 has 13 residues. CDR1 and CDR2 from the germline V gene are WSHSY and SAAADI. With 7 bases removed from V and 8 bases from J, the gap between germline ends came to 12 bases. CDR3 protein: CASKVGGDSPLHF. For the CDR3, the DNA is TGCGCCAGCAAGGTCGGGGGGGATTCACCCCTCCACTTT.

V gene TRBV27 combines with J gene TRBJ2-3; the match to TRBD2 covers 14 bases. The length of the CDR3 is 18 residues. V trimming: 5 bases; J trimming: 4 bases; junction bases outside the gene matches: 11. Germline lookup yields CDR1 MNHEY and CDR2 SMNVEV (reference sequence). The CDR3 is CASSPIWTSGRRADTQYF. The CDR3 DNA reads as TGTGCCAGCAGTCCTATATGGACTAGCGGGAGGAGGGCAGATACGCAGTATTTT.

This clone occurred a few times. The gene calls are TRBV6-1 and TRBJ1-6; D not resolved. V shed 6 bases and J shed 3 bases, with 12 bases lying between them. This CDR3 has 15 residues. Germline-derived CDR1 and CDR2 are MNHNS and SASEGT. CDR3: CASRTRVDYNSPLHF. The CDR3 coding sequence is TGTGCCAGCAGGACCCGGGTTGACTATAATTCACCCCTCCACTTT.